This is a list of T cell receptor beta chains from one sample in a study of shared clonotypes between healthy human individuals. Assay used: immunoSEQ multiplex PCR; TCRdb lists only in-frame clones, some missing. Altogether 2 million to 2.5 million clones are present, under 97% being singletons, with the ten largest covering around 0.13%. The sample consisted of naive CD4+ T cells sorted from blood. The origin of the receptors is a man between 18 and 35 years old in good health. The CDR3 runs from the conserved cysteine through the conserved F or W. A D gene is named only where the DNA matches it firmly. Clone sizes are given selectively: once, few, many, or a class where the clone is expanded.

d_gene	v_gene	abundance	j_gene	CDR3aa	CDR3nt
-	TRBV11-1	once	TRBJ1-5	CASSLGGNNQPQHF	TGTGCCAGCAGCTTAGGAGGGAACAATCAGCCCCAGCATTTT
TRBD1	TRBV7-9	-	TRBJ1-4	CASSQTGINEKLFF	TGTGCCAGCAGCCAGACAGGGATTAATGAAAAACTGTTTTTT
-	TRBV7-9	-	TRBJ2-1	CASSHLATSYNEQFF	TGTGCCAGCAGCCACCTAGCGACATCCTACAATGAGCAGTTCTTC
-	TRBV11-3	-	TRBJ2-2	CASSLDLGGPDTGELFF	TGTGCCAGCAGCTTAGATCTAGGAGGGCCGGACACCGGGGAGCTGTTTTTT
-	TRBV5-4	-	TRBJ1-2	CASSPDGNYGYTF	TGTGCCAGCAGTCCCGACGGGAACTATGGCTACACCTTC
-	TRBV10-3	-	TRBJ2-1	CAIEGESSYNEQFF	TGTGCCATCGAGGGGGAGAGCTCCTACAATGAGCAGTTCTTC
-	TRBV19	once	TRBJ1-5	CASSANQPQHF	TGTGCCAGTAGCGCAAATCAGCCCCAGCATTTT
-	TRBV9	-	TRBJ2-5	CASSVALPGHQTQYF	TGTGCCAGCAGCGTAGCTCTGCCAGGGCATCAGACCCAGTACTTC
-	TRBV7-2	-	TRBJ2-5	CASSRGAETQYF	TGTGCCAGCAGCCGCGGTGCGGAGACCCAGTACTTC
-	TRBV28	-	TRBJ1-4	CASSPHLGRATNEKLFF	TGTGCCAGCAGCCCCCATTTGGGGAGGGCGACTAATGAAAAACTGTTTTTT
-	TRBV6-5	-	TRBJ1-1	CASTGQPNTEAFF	TGTGCCAGCACCGGACAGCCGAACACTGAAGCTTTCTTT
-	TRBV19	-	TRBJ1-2	CASSGPGRQNYGYTF	TGTGCCAGTAGTGGGCCGGGACGGCAGAACTATGGCTACACCTTC
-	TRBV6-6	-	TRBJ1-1	CASSYRGGDKAFF	TGTGCCAGCAGTTACAGGGGGGGCGATAAGGCTTTCTTT
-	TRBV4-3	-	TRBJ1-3	CASSQEWVGTGNTIYF	TGCGCCAGCAGCCAAGAGTGGGTCGGCACTGGAAACACCATATATTTT
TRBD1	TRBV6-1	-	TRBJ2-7	CASMRTGVNKRYF	TGTGCCAGCATGAGGACAGGGGTAAATAAGAGGTACTTC
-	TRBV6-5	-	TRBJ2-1	CASSYSNRDWDEQFF	TGTGCCAGCAGTTACAGCAACAGGGACTGGGATGAGCAGTTCTTC
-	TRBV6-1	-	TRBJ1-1	CASRLSGGTEAFF	TGTGCCAGCAGATTGTCAGGAGGCACTGAAGCTTTCTTT
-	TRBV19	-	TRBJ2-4	CASSILGQLGARNIQYF	TGTGCCAGTAGTATACTGGGGCAATTGGGGGCTCGAAACATTCAGTACTTC
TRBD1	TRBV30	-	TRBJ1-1	CAWSRDRGGEANTEAFF	TGTGCCTGGAGTAGAGACAGGGGCGGGGAGGCGAACACTGAAGCTTTCTTT
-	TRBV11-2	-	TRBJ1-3	CASSPDDRSSGNTIYF	TGTGCCAGCAGCCCGGACGACAGATCCTCTGGAAACACCATATATTTT
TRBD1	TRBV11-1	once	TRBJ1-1	CASSFNRGQNTEAFF	TGTGCCAGCAGCTTCAACAGGGGGCAAAACACTGAAGCTTTCTTT
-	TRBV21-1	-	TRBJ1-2	CASSKGAHSTYGYTF	TGTGCCAGCAGCAAAGGTGCCCACTCTACCTATGGCTACACCTTC
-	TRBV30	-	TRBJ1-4	CAWSSPWATNEKLFF	TGTGCCTGGAGTAGTCCGTGGGCAACTAATGAAAAACTGTTTTTT
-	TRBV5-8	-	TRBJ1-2	CASSLGRGWTNYGYTF	TGTGCCAGCAGCCTCGGTAGGGGTTGGACTAACTATGGCTACACCTTC
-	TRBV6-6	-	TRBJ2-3	CASSLYERGTDTQYF	TGTGCCAGCAGTTTGTATGAGCGGGGCACAGATACGCAGTATTTT
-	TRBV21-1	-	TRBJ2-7	CASRVTSSPEREQYF	TGTGCCAGCAGAGTCACGAGCTCCCCCGAGCGGGAGCAGTACTTC
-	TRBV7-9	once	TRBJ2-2	CASTMAQTSGTGELFF	TGTGCCAGCACCATGGCCCAAACGTCGGGCACCGGGGAGCTGTTTTTT
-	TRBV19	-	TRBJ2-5	CASSMSGETQYF	TGTGCCAGTAGTATGAGCGGCGAGACCCAGTACTTC
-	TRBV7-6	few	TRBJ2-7	CASSSESYEQYF	TGTGCCAGCAGCTCAGAGTCCTACGAGCAGTACTTC
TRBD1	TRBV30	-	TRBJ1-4	CAWSGGQGLGEKLFF	TGTGCCTGGAGTGGGGGACAGGGTTTAGGGGAAAAACTGTTTTTT
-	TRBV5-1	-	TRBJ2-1	CASSFDYRGVGEQFF	TGCGCCAGCAGCTTTGACTACAGAGGGGTTGGTGAGCAGTTCTTC
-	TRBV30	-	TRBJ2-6	CAWSGRSQGGGANVLTF	TGTGCCTGGAGTGGGAGATCCCAAGGTGGCGGGGCCAACGTCCTGACTTTC
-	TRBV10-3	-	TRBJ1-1	CAIKGLTEAFF	TGTGCCATCAAGGGCCTCACTGAAGCTTTCTTT
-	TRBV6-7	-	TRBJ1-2	CASSYYPWPGKYGYTF	TGTGCCAGCAGTTACTATCCCTGGCCAGGGAAATATGGCTACACCTTC
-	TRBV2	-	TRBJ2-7	CASTSMTSLDEQYF	TGTGCCAGCACTTCGATGACTAGTCTCGACGAGCAGTACTTC